These T cell receptor beta chains were read from a single sample in a study of tumor and adjacent non-tumor tissue in lung cancer. TCRdb ran MiXCR on the multiplex PCR reads and lists one entry per CDR3 protein. The table records about 98,000 distinct CDR3 sequences, about 80% of them present only once. The sample consisted of distant non-tumor lung tissue. All receptors come from a man aged 55-75 years with small cell lung cancer. CDR3s include the opening cysteine and the closing phenylalanine or tryptophan. Each record gives: V gene, J gene, clone size, D gene, CDR3 DNA, CDR3 protein. The D gene is left open where the match is weak. Not all rows give a size; the values are once, few, many and, for expanded clones, a class.

>TRBV20-1|TRBJ2-5|NA|TRBD2
TGTGGACTCGGTGGGAGGGCTGGGGAGACCCAGTACTTC
CGLGGRAGETQYF
>TRBV4-2|TRBJ1-3|once|NA
TGTGCCAGTAGCCAGGCGCATCAATGGGCAGCCTCTGTAAACACCATATACTTT
CASSQAHQWAASVNTIYF
>TRBV15|TRBJ2-5|NA|NA
TGTGCCACCAGCAGAGTCGCAGGGGAGAGTCAGTACTTC
CATSRVAGESQYF
>TRBV5-1|TRBJ1-1|NA|TRBD1
TGCGCCGGTAGCTTGGTACAGGGGATGAACACTGAAACTTTCTTT
CAGSLVQGMNTETFF
>TRBV5-5|TRBJ2-1|NA|NA
TGTGCCAGCAGCTTTAGGATCACCTACAATGAGCAGTTCTTC
CASSFRITYNEQFF
>TRBV30|TRBJ2-5|NA|NA
TGTGCTTGCCGGGGGCAGCAGGGCCCTAGAGAGGCCCAGTACTTC
CACRGQQGPREAQYF
>TRBV11-3|TRBJ2-5|NA|NA
TGTACCAGCAGCTTAGATCTATACGGGGAGACCCAGTACTTC
CTSSLDLYGETQYF
>TRBV6-1|TRBJ2-5|NA|NA
TGTGCCACCACCAATTCGAACCCGGGACTCCGAGAGGTGGAGACCCAGTACTTC
CATTNSNPGLREVETQYF
>TRBV6-2/TRBV6-3|TRBJ2-3|many|TRBD2
TGTGCCAGCAGTTACGGGACTAGCGGGAGATTCGAGGATACGCAGTATTTT
CASSYGTSGRFEDTQYF
>TRBV11-2|TRBJ2-1|NA|TRBD2
TGTGCCAGCAGCTCACCTACTAGCGGGCTGCAGCTCTTC
CASSSPTSGLQLF
>TRBV6-5|TRBJ2-1|many|TRBD2
TGTGCCAGCGGGACTAGCGGGAAGACCTACAATGAGCAGTTCTTC
CASGTSGKTYNEQFF
>TRBV2|TRBJ1-1|NA|NA
TGTGCCAACAGTGATCAGGAGGGAATGGGGACTGAACCTTTCTTT
CANSDQEGMGTEPFF
>TRBV4-1|TRBJ2-2|NA|TRBD1
TGCGCCAGCAACCAAGAAGGACAGGGGATTTCCGGGCAGCTGTTTTTT
CASNQEGQGISGQLFF
>TRBV11-1|TRBJ2-1|NA|TRBD2
TGTGCCAACAGCTCACAATCGAGGACTAGCGGGAGTGATAACGAGCAGTTCTTC
CANSSQSRTSGSDNEQFF
>TRBV29-1|TRBJ1-1|NA|NA
TGCAGCGTTGGAGCTGACGGGGGTACTGAAGCTTTCTTT
CSVGADGGTEAFF
>TRBV12-3/TRBV12-4|TRBJ2-1|once|TRBD1
TGTGCCAGCAGTGCTGACAGGGGACATCCCTACAATGAGCAGTTCTTC
CASSADRGHPYNEQFF
>TRBV6-1|TRBJ2-2|NA|NA
TGTACCAGCAGTGAAGACCACGGCATGCCGGCCGGGGAGCTGTCTTTT
CTSSEDHGMPAGELSF
>TRBV5-1|TRBJ1-1|many|TRBD1
TGCGCCAGCAGCTTGTCCACCGGGACAGGGCCGGGCACTGAAGCTTTCTTT
CASSLSTGTGPGTEAFF
>TRBV6-5|TRBJ1-5|NA|NA
TGTGCCAGCAGTTCAAGCGGGAGGGCTTCCCCTATGACAGATACGCAGCATTTT
CASSSSGRASPMTDTQHF
>TRBV20-1|TRBJ2-7|many|NA
TGCAGTGCCCCAGGGCCCAAGGGGCGATCCTACGAGCAGTACTTC
CSAPGPKGRSYEQYF
>TRBV6-1|TRBJ2-3|NA|NA
TGTGCCAGAAGTGCCCCTTTCACAGATACTCAGTATTTT
CARSAPFTDTQYF
>TRBV11-2|TRBJ2-7|medium-sized|TRBD2
TGTGCCAGCAGCTTAGATTCGAGCGGGATTTACGAGCAGTACTTC
CASSLDSSGIYEQYF
>TRBV12-3/TRBV12-4|TRBJ2-2|many|TRBD1
TGTGCCAGCAGCTCGCGGACAGGGAGGACCGGGGAGCTGTTTTTT
CASSSRTGRTGELFF
>TRBV7-9|TRBJ2-5|once|NA
TGTACCAGCAGCTTAGAGGGTGAGATCCAGTACTTC
CTSSLEGEIQYF
>TRBV2|TRBJ2-1|NA|NA
TGTGCCAGCGGTGACAGGAGTACCGACAATGAGCAGTTCTTC
CASGDRSTDNEQFF
>TRBV5-4|TRBJ2-5|NA|NA
TGTGCCAGCAGCTTGGTTGAGGGAGGTGAGACACAGCACTTC
CASSLVEGGETQHF
>TRBV20-1|TRBJ2-4|NA|TRBD2
TGCAGTGCTCAGGACACTAGCGGCCTCCCAAACATTCAGTACTTC
CSAQDTSGLPNIQYF
>TRBV4-2|TRBJ2-5|many|TRBD2
TGTGCCAGCAGCCAAGGAGGGGCGGGGGGCCAAGAGACCCAGTACTTC
CASSQGGAGGQETQYF
>TRBV7-9|TRBJ1-1|NA|TRBD1
TGTGCCAGCAGCCGGACAGGGGGCAGCGCTGAAGCTTTCTTT
CASSRTGGSAEAFF
>TRBV5-6|TRBJ2-4|NA|TRBD1
TGTACCAGTAGCCCCTTGGGTGAAGGACAGGAGAAACAGCGGCAGTACTTC
CTSSPLGEGQEKQRQYF
>TRBV29-1|TRBJ2-1|NA|NA
TGCAGCGATGTGGGGGGTTTAACCTATGAGCAGTTCTTC
CSDVGGLTYEQFF
>TRBV11-3|TRBJ2-2|NA|TRBD2
TGTGCCAGTAGCTTACAAGCTTCGAACACCGGGGGGGTGTTTTTT
CASSLQASNTGGVFF
>TRBV6-8|TRBJ2-3|many|NA
TGTGCCAGCAGTTACCGGTCCTATACAGATACGCAGTATTTT
CASSYRSYTDTQYF
>TRBV30|TRBJ2-7|many|TRBD1
TGTGCCTGGAGGGCCGGGACAGGGGGCAATGAGCAGTACTTC
CAWRAGTGGNEQYF
>TRBV6-6|TRBJ2-1|many|NA
TGTGCCAGCAGACAGACCCACACCCACAATGAGCAGTTCTTC
CASRQTHTHNEQFF
>TRBV4-2|TRBJ2-2|NA|TRBD2
TGTGCCAGCAATCAAGCGGGAGATGATAGCGGGGAACTGTTTTTT
CASNQAGDDSGELFF
>TRBV4-1|TRBJ2-7|NA|TRBD1
TGCGCCAGCAGCCAAGTGAGAGGGACAGGGGACTCCTACAAGCAGTACTTC
CASSQVRGTGDSYKQYF
>TRBV7-9|TRBJ2-5|NA|NA
TGTGCCAGCAACTACTCCACAGGGTCCGAGACCCAATTCTTC
CASNYSTGSETQFF
>TRBV5-6|TRBJ1-4|many|NA
TGTGCCAGCAGCTTGTTCACCGGGACATCGGATAATGAAAAACTGTTTTTT
CASSLFTGTSDNEKLFF
>TRBV9|TRBJ2-3|NA|TRBD1
TGTGCCAGCAGCGTAGAGACAGGGGGCACGGATACGCAGTATTTT
CASSVETGGTDTQYF
>TRBV11-2|TRBJ1-1|NA|TRBD1
TGTGCCAGCAGCTTAACAGGGGGCCTGGGTAGGGTCACTGAAGCTTTCTTT
CASSLTGGLGRVTEAFF
>TRBV11-2|TRBJ2-1|once|TRBD2
TGTGACAGCAGCTCCGGGGGGGAGACTAGCGGGAGTATCTACAATGAGCAGTTCTTC
CDSSSGGETSGSIYNEQFF
>TRBV29-1|TRBJ1-1|NA|NA
TGCAGCGCCAAAAAGGACAGTATGAATACTGAAGCTTTCTTT
CSAKKDSMNTEAFF
>TRBV12-5|TRBJ2-3|NA|NA
TGTGATAACGGCCACCAAGAAGATACGCAGTATTTT
CDNGHQEDTQYF